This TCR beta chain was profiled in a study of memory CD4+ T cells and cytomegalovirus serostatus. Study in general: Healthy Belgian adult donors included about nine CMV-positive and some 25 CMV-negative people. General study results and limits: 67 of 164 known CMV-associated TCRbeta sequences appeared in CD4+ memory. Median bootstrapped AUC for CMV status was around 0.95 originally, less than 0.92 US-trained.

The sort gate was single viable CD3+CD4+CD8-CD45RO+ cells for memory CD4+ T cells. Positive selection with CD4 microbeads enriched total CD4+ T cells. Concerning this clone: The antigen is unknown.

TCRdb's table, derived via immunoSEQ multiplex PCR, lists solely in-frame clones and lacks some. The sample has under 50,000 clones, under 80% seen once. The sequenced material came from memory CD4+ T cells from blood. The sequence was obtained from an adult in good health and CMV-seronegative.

The CDR3 bases are TGTGCCAGCGATAAAGGGCGAACGAACACTGAAGCTTTCTTT. Residues: CASDKGRTNTEAFF. The chain carries TRBV2 and TRBJ1-1, with unresolved D. This CDR3 contains 14 residues. The ends were cut back, 8 bases at V and 1 base at J, with 14 bases in the middle. The germline gives CDR1 SNHLY, CDR2 FYNNEI.